Listed below are T cell receptor beta chains from one sample, sequenced in a study of T-cell reconstitution after alpha-beta-depleted transplantation in children. TCRdb ran MiXCR on the PCR reads and lists one entry per CDR3 protein. The table includes nearly 400,000 distinct CDR3 sequences, around 21% detected once. Sequenced here: PBMCs from the stem cell graft donor, sampled from the stem cell graft. These receptor sequences come from a human donor who donated a stem cell graft to a child with acute myeloid leukemia. CDR3s include the opening cysteine and the closing phenylalanine or tryptophan. D genes are given only for firm matches. Only some rows state a clone size, as once, few, many or a class for expanded clones.

v_call	j_call	clone_size	d_call	cdr3_aa	cdr3_nt
TRBV10-3	TRBJ2-7	NA	TRBD2	CAISGSLATSGVSYEQYF	TGTGCCATCAGTGGCTCACTGGCCACTAGCGGGGTCTCCTACGAGCAGTACTTC
TRBV25-1	TRBJ2-7	few	NA	CASARSGYEQYF	TGTGCCAGTGCGAGGTCGGGTTACGAGCAGTACTTC
TRBV4-3	TRBJ1-5	NA	NA	CASSQDLTNVQPQHF	TGCGCCAGCAGCCAAGATCTGACCAATGTTCAGCCCCAGCATTTT
TRBV29-1	TRBJ2-3	few	TRBD1	CSVEKGQGLDTQYF	TGCAGCGTTGAAAAGGGACAGGGACTCGATACGCAGTATTTT
TRBV7-2	TRBJ2-5	NA	TRBD2	CASRNAGVGETQYF	TGTGCCAGCAGAAACGCGGGAGTGGGAGAGACCCAGTACTTC
TRBV12-3/TRBV12-4	TRBJ1-5	many	NA	CASSLTQLNQPQHF	TGTGCCAGCAGCCTGACACAGCTCAATCAGCCCCAGCATTTT
TRBV20-1	TRBJ2-3	NA	NA	CSVRPGVSTDTQYF	TGCAGTGTCCGGCCCGGGGTGAGCACAGATACGCAGTATTTT
TRBV29-1	TRBJ1-5	many	TRBD1	CSVVQGDSNQPQHF	TGCAGCGTTGTACAGGGGGATAGCAATCAGCCCCAGCATTTT
TRBV24-1	TRBJ2-3	few	NA	CATSPTRTHEDTQYF	TGTGCCACCAGTCCGACCCGGACGCACGAGGATACGCAGTATTTT
TRBV5-6	TRBJ2-3	few	NA	CASSFDRQTGQYF	TGTGCCAGCAGCTTCGATAGACAGACTGGGCAGTATTTT
TRBV12-3/TRBV12-4	TRBJ2-1	few	NA	CASSILEQFF	TGTGCCAGCAGTATCCTTGAGCAGTTCTTC
TRBV6-2/TRBV6-3	TRBJ2-6	NA	NA	CASRKSGANVLTF	TGTGCCAGCAGGAAATCTGGGGCCAACGTCCTGACTTTC
TRBV20-1	TRBJ2-7	few	TRBD1	CSARDWGQGATYEQYF	TGCAGTGCTAGAGATTGGGGACAGGGGGCCACCTACGAGCAGTACTTC
TRBV12-3/TRBV12-4	TRBJ1-1	few	TRBD1	CASSLLGGQDLNTEAFF	TGTGCCAGCAGTTTATTAGGAGGACAGGACCTGAACACTGAAGCTTTCTTT
TRBV10-3	TRBJ2-2	NA	NA	CAISESEGGELFF	TGTGCCATCAGTGAGTCGGAGGGCGGGGAGCTGTTTTTT
TRBV15	TRBJ2-1	NA	TRBD2	CATSRESGRALKEQFF	TGTGCCACCAGCAGAGAGAGCGGGAGGGCTCTCAAAGAGCAGTTCTTC
TRBV4-1	TRBJ2-7	NA	TRBD2	CASSQAGGRVEQYF	TGCGCCAGCAGCCAGGCGGGAGGGAGGGTCGAGCAGTACTTC
TRBV7-2	TRBJ2-1	few	TRBD1	CASSLATGQGANEQFF	TGTGCCAGCAGCTTAGCGACGGGACAGGGGGCAAATGAGCAGTTCTTC
TRBV24-1	TRBJ2-7	few	TRBD1	CATSRQGYEQYF	TGTGCCACCAGTCGACAGGGATACGAGCAGTACTTC
TRBV29-1	TRBJ2-7	few	TRBD1	CSVEDKGAWGYEQYF	TGCAGCGTTGAAGATAAGGGGGCGTGGGGGTACGAGCAGTACTTC
TRBV24-1	TRBJ2-1	many	TRBD2	CATSVSGTSSTGQFF	TGTGCCACCAGTGTTTCCGGGACTAGCTCGACGGGGCAGTTCTTC
TRBV20-1	TRBJ2-5	NA	TRBD1	CSARPGQEGQETQYF	TGCAGTGCTAGACCCGGACAGGAAGGACAAGAGACCCAGTACTTC
TRBV4-1	TRBJ1-6	few	NA	CASSQDGSLNSPLHF	TGCGCCAGCAGCCAAGATGGGTCCCTTAATTCACCCCTCCACTTT
TRBV7-9	TRBJ2-2	NA	NA	CASSLIIGNTGELFF	TGTGCCAGCAGCTTAATCATCGGGAACACCGGGGAGCTGTTTTTT
TRBV7-3	TRBJ2-3	many	NA	CASSFVRTDTQYF	TGTGCCAGCAGCTTTGTCCGCACAGATACGCAGTATTTT
TRBV5-1	TRBJ2-1	NA	NA	CASSGGPESSYNEQFF	TGCGCCAGCAGTGGCGGGCCTGAAAGCTCCTACAATGAGCAGTTCTTC
TRBV5-1	TRBJ2-3	NA	TRBD2	CASSRNGRTSTDTQYF	TGCGCCAGCAGCCGGAACGGGAGGACTAGCACAGATACGCAGTATTTT
TRBV6-5	TRBJ2-5	many	NA	CASGQETQYF	TGTGCCAGCGGACAAGAGACCCAGTACTTC
TRBV24-1	TRBJ2-1	NA	TRBD2	CATSAVTSYEQFF	TGTGCCACCAGTGCCGTGACTAGCTATGAGCAGTTCTTC
TRBV29-1	TRBJ2-7	many	TRBD2	CSVGGAGGGEQYF	TGCAGCGTTGGAGGGGCGGGAGGAGGCGAGCAGTACTTC
TRBV25-1	TRBJ2-7	few	NA	CASSAGAGYEQYF	TGTGCCAGCAGTGCGGGGGCAGGCTACGAGCAGTACTTC
TRBV20-1	TRBJ1-4	many	NA	CSARDSRSNEKLFF	TGCAGTGCTAGAGATTCCAGGTCTAATGAAAAACTGTTTTTT
TRBV12-3/TRBV12-4	TRBJ2-2	many	NA	CASSTSAGELFF	TGTGCCAGCAGTACTAGTGCGGGGGAGCTGTTTTTT
TRBV5-1	TRBJ2-1	NA	NA	CASSLVAVNEQFF	TGCGCCAGCAGCTTGGTAGCTGTCAATGAGCAGTTCTTC
TRBV20-1	TRBJ1-2	many	TRBD1	CSARAWGGDSGNYGYTF	TGCAGTGCAAGAGCGTGGGGGGGGGACAGCGGTAACTATGGCTACACCTTC
TRBV12-3/TRBV12-4	TRBJ2-1	few	TRBD1	CASTGQGEFNEQFF	TGTGCCAGCACGGGACAGGGGGAATTCAATGAGCAGTTCTTC
TRBV10-3	TRBJ2-7	few	NA	CASRDGSSYEQYF	TGTGCCTCGAGAGACGGGAGCTCCTACGAGCAGTACTTC
TRBV2	TRBJ2-5	few	TRBD2	CASSGTSGSLETQYF	TGTGCCAGCAGTGGGACTAGCGGGAGTCTTGAGACCCAGTACTTC
TRBV20-1	TRBJ2-7	many	NA	CSAIGSQSSYEQYF	TGCAGTGCTATTGGCTCCCAGAGCTCCTACGAGCAGTACTTC
TRBV10-3	TRBJ2-5	many	TRBD1	CAISRQGTEETQYF	TGTGCCATCAGTAGACAGGGTACCGAAGAGACCCAGTACTTC
TRBV20-1	TRBJ2-7	many	NA	CSAVTPISYEQYF	TGCAGTGCTGTTACACCGATCTCCTACGAGCAGTACTTC
TRBV6-5	TRBJ2-7	few	TRBD2	CASSYSRSGSYEQYF	TGTGCCAGCAGTTACTCTCGCAGCGGGAGCTACGAGCAGTACTTC
TRBV12-3/TRBV12-4	TRBJ2-1	NA	NA	CASSLSRGGEQFF	TGTGCCAGCAGTTTATCTCGAGGAGGTGAGCAGTTCTTC
TRBV7-9	TRBJ2-1	NA	NA	CASSLWGSEQFF	TGTGCCAGCAGCTTATGGGGGTCTGAGCAGTTCTTC
TRBV2	TRBJ2-3	NA	NA	CASSAIKADTQYF	TGTGCCAGCAGCGCCATTAAGGCAGATACGCAGTATTTT
TRBV24-1	TRBJ2-7	many	TRBD2	CATSEGGSSYEQYF	TGTGCCACCAGTGAGGGCGGGAGCTCCTACGAGCAGTACTTC
TRBV24-1	TRBJ2-1	many	NA	CATSDFADRHEQFF	TGTGCCACCAGTGATTTTGCAGATCGCCATGAGCAGTTCTTC
TRBV6-5	TRBJ2-6	NA	TRBD1	CASSYSIGTGTRGANVLTF	TGTGCCAGCAGTTACTCTATCGGGACAGGGACTCGTGGGGCCAACGTCCTGACTTTC